This TCR beta chain originates from a study of OX40 agonist ivuxolimab in advanced cancers. In the study overall: At approximately 80% male, the cohort had a mean age of about 55 years, ranging from about 23 to 79.

Blood got drawn at baseline, again on cycle 4 day 1, and then on cycle 7 day 1. Produced via immunoSEQ multiplex PCR; TCRdb's table is partial and in-frame only. The top ten clones hold roughly a third of a sample with around 14,000 clones, just under 80% of them seen once. The CDR3 contains 14 residues. Trimming took 3 bases from V and 2 from J, leaving 9 bases between them. From germline, CDR1 is SGHAT and CDR2 FQNNGV. Study-wide points: Among some nonresponders, normalized T-cell clonal expansion was also low. At doses 0.1 to 3.0 mg/kg, CD4+ and CD8+ clones expanded.

In its sample, this clone was seen once. Its antigen remains unidentified. The sample consisted of CD4+ or CD8+ T cells sorted from blood, taken in a trial of the OX40 agonist ivuxolimab. This receptor was identified in an adult with an advanced solid tumor such as melanoma, head and neck, liver or kidney cancer. The chain is built from TRBV11-2 and TRBJ2-3; D may be TRBD2 (5 bases). The CDR3 DNA reads TGTGCCAGCAGCTTGGAGCGGCTCACAGATACGCAGTATTTT. Translated: CASSLERLTDTQYF.